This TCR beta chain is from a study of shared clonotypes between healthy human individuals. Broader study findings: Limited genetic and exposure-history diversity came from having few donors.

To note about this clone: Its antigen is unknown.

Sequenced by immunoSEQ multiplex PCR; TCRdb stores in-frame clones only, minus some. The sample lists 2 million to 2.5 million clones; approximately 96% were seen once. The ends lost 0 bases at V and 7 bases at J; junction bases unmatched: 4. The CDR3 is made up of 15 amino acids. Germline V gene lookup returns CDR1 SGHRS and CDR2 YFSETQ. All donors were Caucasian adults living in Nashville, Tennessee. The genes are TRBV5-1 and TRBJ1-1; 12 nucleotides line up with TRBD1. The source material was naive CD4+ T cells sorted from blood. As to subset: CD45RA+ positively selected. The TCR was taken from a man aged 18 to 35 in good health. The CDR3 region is CASSLVGQGAGEAFF. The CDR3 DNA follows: TGCGCCAGCAGCTTGGTGGGACAGGGGGCTGGTGAAGCTTTCTTT.